One sample yielded the 24 T cell receptor beta chains listed below, sequenced in a study of CD8 T cells in ankylosing spondylitis. TCRdb recomputed calls from the 5' RACE reads with MiXCR, one row per CDR3 protein. The table shows about 130,000 distinct CDR3 sequences, with 9.3% occurring only once. Input material: blood, either unsorted or a sorted T cell fraction (not recorded which). The receptors were sampled from a male donor with ankylosing spondylitis or in good health (not recorded which).

This clonotype was seen at least ten times. The chain links TRBV24-1 to TRBJ2-1; D might be TRBD2 (7 bases). Trimming shortened V by 5 bases and J by 0 bases, and 16 bases separated the two germline ends. The CDR3 is made up of 17 amino acids. Looked up from germline, CDR1 is KGHDR and CDR2 is SFDVKD. Here the CDR3 DNA reads TGTGCCACCAGTGCGGGGGGCCGGGACTACTCCTACAATGAGCAGTTCTTC. It codes for CATSAGGRDYSYNEQFF.

The table lists this clonotype with a few counts. This rearrangement joins TRBV5-1 to TRBJ1-2, with a possible D match to TRBD1 (6 bases). The CDR3 runs 18 residues. Trimming cost V 2 bases and J 3 bases, with 23 bases left between them. Germline-derived CDR1 and CDR2 are SGHRS and YFSETQ. The CDR3 spells CASSFTNPRTAGDYGYTF. In nucleotides, the CDR3 is TGCGCCAGCAGCTTCACAAACCCTCGGACAGCGGGCGACTATGGCTACACCTTC.

This clonotype occurred many times. This sequence joins TRBV6-2 or TRBV6-3 and TRBJ2-1; perhaps TRBD1 as D (6 bases). The germline V and J ends were trimmed by 6 bases and 5 bases, with 14 bases remaining between them. Germline assignment: CDR1 MNHEY and CDR2 SVGEGT. This CDR3 spans 14 amino acids. CDR3 loop: CASRMDQGHNEQFF. The CDR3 coding sequence is TGTGCCAGCAGGATGGACCAGGGGCACAATGAGCAGTTCTTC.

A word on this clonotype: A single base separates this from a much larger clone, so it may be a read error. The chain has TRBV12-3 or TRBV12-4 and TRBJ2-1; D not resolved. The CDR3 covers 18 residues. The chain's CDR3 is CAISSQYDGQRNYNEQFF. The CDR3 nucleotides are TGTGCCATCAGTTCCCAGTATGACGGGCAGCGTAACTACAATGAGCAGTTCTTC.

This clonotype was detected many times. The rearrangement uses TRBV20-1 and TRBJ2-1; 7 bases align to TRBD2. The ends lost 0 bases at V and 4 bases at J; junction bases unmatched: 6. Per the germline V gene, CDR1 is DFQATT and CDR2 is SNEGSKA (reference sequence). The CDR3 length is 15 residues. This CDR3 is CSARDQAGAYNEQFF. CDR3 nucleotides: TGCAGTGCTAGAGATCAGGCGGGAGCATACAATGAGCAGTTCTTC.

This clonotype has a count of ten or more. The chain has TRBV11-1 and TRBJ2-7, with 13 nucleotides matching TRBD2. V trimming: 7 bases; J trimming: 3 bases; junction bases outside the gene matches: 6. The CDR3 is 15 amino acids. The germline CDR1 and CDR2 sequences are SGHAT and FQDESV (reference sequence). CDR3 region: CASTPGLAGNYEQYF. The CDR3 nucleotides read TGTGCCAGCACCCCGGGACTAGCGGGAAACTACGAGCAGTACTTC.

This clonotype was counted a few times. V gene TRBV20-1 combines with J gene TRBJ2-2; TRBD2 agrees at 8 bases. Germline CDR1 reads DFQATT; CDR2 reads SNEGSKA (reference sequence). J was trimmed by 5 bases and V by 0 bases; bases with no gene match: 5. The CDR3 contains 15 residues. CDR3 protein: CSARDLAGWTGELFF. Written as DNA, the CDR3 is TGCAGTGCTAGAGATCTAGCGGGTTGGACCGGGGAGCTGTTTTTT.

This chain links TRBV5-1 with TRBJ1-5, with 10 bases matching TRBD1. The V gene end was trimmed by 0 bases and the J gene end by 0 bases; junction bases not matched to a gene: 15. Germline assignment: CDR1 SGHRS and CDR2 YFSETQ. This CDR3 comprises 21 residues. CDR3 in DNA: TGCGCCAGCAGCTTGGAGGGACCGGGACAGGGGACGTATTATAGCAATCAGCCCCAGCATTTT. This sequence encodes CASSLEGPGQGTYYSNQPQHF.

This clonotype was observed many times. J is TRBJ2-2 and V is TRBV7-9; maybe TRBD1 (6 bases). CDR1 is SEHNR, CDR2 FQNEAQ, per germline (reference sequence). The CDR3 is 15 residues long. V gave up 2 bases and J gave up 4 bases, with 11 bases separating them. CDR3 nucleotide sequence: TGTGCCAGCAGCTTACTGGACAGTCTCACCGGGGAGCTGTTTTTT. Its protein product is CASSLLDSLTGELFF.

This clonotype was seen only a few times. The chain combines TRBV18 with TRBJ2-1, with TRBD2 identical over 8 bases. Germline V gene data show CDR1 as KGHSH and CDR2 as LQKENI. The CDR3 is 15 amino acids. The J segment lost 10 bases and the V segment lost 4 bases, leaving 12 bases of the junction unmatched. The CDR3 here is CASSRPGTRLGEQFF. CDR3 bases: TGTGCCAGCTCACGTCCCGGGACTAGGCTAGGGGAGCAGTTCTTC.

V is TRBV28 and J is TRBJ1-1; D ambiguous. V lost 4 bases and J 1 base, leaving 10 bases between the germline ends. The CDR3 extends over 14 amino acids. Germline CDR1 is MDHEN and CDR2 is SYDVKM. This CDR3 reads CASSSTCPNTEAFF. DNA of the CDR3: TGTGCCAGCAGTTCGACATGTCCGAACACTGAAGCTTTCTTT.

As concerns this clonotype: This clone may be a read error of a much larger clone one base away. V usage is TRBV12-3 or TRBV12-4 and J usage is TRBJ2-1; a possible D gene is TRBD2 (5 bases). The ends were cut back, 7 bases at V and 9 bases at J, with 22 bases in the middle. The CDR3 length is 15 residues. The CDR3, as DNA: TGTGCCAGCAAGTTGGGAGCTTTCGGGATAGGTGAGCAGTTCTTC. Translation gives CASKLGAFGIGEQFF.

This clonotype was picked up many times. The J gene is TRBJ2-7, the V gene TRBV12-3 or TRBV12-4; 7 bases align to TRBD1. This CDR3 has 15 residues. V gave up 6 bases and J gave up 3 bases; unmatched junction bases: 11. The CDR3 reads CASRETGKGVYEQYF. CDR3 DNA sequence: TGTGCCAGCAGAGAGACAGGGAAAGGGGTCTACGAGCAGTACTTC.

This clonotype was picked up many times. The gene calls are TRBV20-1 and TRBJ1-6; D is possibly TRBD1 (5 bases). V was cut by 0 bases and J by 5 bases, with 23 bases left in between. Germline lookup yields CDR1 DFQATT and CDR2 SNEGSKA (reference sequence). The CDR3 runs 19 residues. CDR3 residues: CSARDLRRSLRQNNSPLHF. The CDR3 DNA reads TGCAGTGCTAGAGATTTGCGCAGGAGCCTACGACAGAATAATTCACCCCTCCACTTT.

In this sample, this clonotype turned up a few times. The J gene is TRBJ1-2, the V gene TRBV7-2, with a tentative D call TRBD1 (6 bases). Germline CDR1 SGHTA, CDR2 FQGNSA. This CDR3 has 13 residues. V lost 8 bases to trimming and J lost 2 bases, with 12 bases between them. CDR3 region: CASSAGVNYGYTF. The CDR3 region has the DNA TGTGCCAGCTCAGCAGGGGTGAACTATGGCTACACCTTC.

This clonotype was seen repeatedly, ten times or more. This rearrangement joins TRBV20-1 to TRBJ2-1; 8 bases line up with TRBD2. J gave up 8 bases and V 0 bases, and 12 bases lay outside the gene matches. Germline CDR1 and CDR2: DFQATT and SNEGSKA (reference sequence). The CDR3 runs 16 residues. In nucleotides, the CDR3 is TGCAGTGCTAGAGATTCGGGGAGCGGGAGTGGAGATGAGCAGTTCTTC. Its translation is CSARDSGSGSGDEQFF.

There are many counts of this clonotype. The rearrangement uses TRBV6-4 and TRBJ2-1, with D unresolved. This CDR3 is built from 13 residues. V gave up 5 bases and J gave up 14 bases, with 19 bases separating them. The germline CDR1 and CDR2 sequences are MRHNA and SNTAGT. This chain's CDR3 is CASSSTLVDVKFF. The DNA for the CDR3 is TGTGCCAGCAGTTCTACGTTAGTGGACGTAAAGTTCTTC.

This clonotype was seen at least ten times. The J gene is TRBJ1-2, the V gene TRBV29-1; unclear D gene. The CDR3 has 12 amino acids. The V end was cut by 1 base, the J end by 4 bases, with 7 bases between. Germline assignment: CDR1 SQVTM and CDR2 ANQGSEA. DNA for the CDR3: TGCAGCGTTGAAGGCAATTCCTATGGCTACACCTTC. Protein: CSVEGNSYGYTF.

The chain uses TRBV11-2 and TRBJ2-7; the match to TRBD1 covers 9 bases. The length of the CDR3 is 14 residues. Germline V CDR1 and CDR2: SGHAT, FQNNGV. The ends lost 4 bases at V and 4 bases at J; junction bases unmatched: 5. For the CDR3, the DNA is TGTGCCAGCAGCTCCGGACAGGGGCCTTACGAGCAGTACTTC. Residues: CASSSGQGPYEQYF.

In its sample, this clonotype was seen many times. V and J are TRBV12-3 or TRBV12-4 and TRBJ2-7, with 11 bases aligning to TRBD2. Trimming cost V 6 bases and J 2 bases; bases outside gene matches: 6. This CDR3 comprises 15 residues. The CDR3 reads CASSLTSGGTYEQYF. CDR3 DNA: TGTGCCAGCAGCTTAACTAGCGGGGGTACCTACGAGCAGTACTTC.

This clonotype was seen at least ten times. The rearrangement joins TRBV7-2 to TRBJ1-4; tentative D call: TRBD1 (5 bases). Germline V gene sequence: CDR1 SGHTA, CDR2 FQGNSA. With 0 bases removed from V and 8 bases from J, the gap between germline ends came to 13 bases. The CDR3 is 15 residues long. DNA of the CDR3: TGTGCCAGCAGCTTAGCCGGCCAGGGTTTGGAAAAACTGTTTTTT. The encoded protein is CASSLAGQGLEKLFF.

This clonotype has a handful of counts. The chain has TRBV12-3 or TRBV12-4 and TRBJ2-7, with 8 bases identical to TRBD2. This CDR3 has 15 amino acids. J was trimmed by 3 bases and V by 1 base; bases with no gene match: 5. CDR3 nucleotides: TGTGCCAGCAGTTTAGAGGGACTAGACAGCTACGAGCAGTACTTC. Encoded protein: CASSLEGLDSYEQYF.

The chain combines TRBV15 with TRBJ1-1; D may be TRBD1 (5 bases). V dropped 8 bases and J dropped 4 bases, with 14 bases sitting between them. CDR3 length equals 13 residues. CDR1 is LNHNV, CDR2 YYDKDF, per germline (reference sequence). The DNA for the CDR3 is TGTGCCACCGCCATAAGGAGGGGCACTGAAGCTTTCTTT. Translation gives CATAIRRGTEAFF.

This sequence joins TRBV6-6 and TRBJ2-4; unclear D gene. The CDR3 consists of 12 residues. The germline CDR1 and CDR2 sequences are MNHNY and SVGAGI (reference sequence). V was trimmed by 6 bases and J by 7 bases, leaving 10 bases between them. The CDR3 region has the DNA TGTGCCAGCAGCGAAAGATCGAACATTCAGTACTTC. The encoded protein is CASSERSNIQYF.